The 2 T cell receptor beta chains below were found in one sample sequenced in a study of shared clonotypes between healthy human individuals. Produced via immunoSEQ multiplex PCR; TCRdb's table is partial and in-frame only. The sample gives around 2,000,000 clones, approximately 94% of which show up once; around 1.7% is in the top ten. CD8 cells regarded as naive lacked CD45RO, were positively chosen for CCR7, and omitted terminally differentiated effector memory CD45RA+ cells. The sample taken for sequencing was naive CD8+ T cells from PBMCs. The receptors come from a man aged 18 to 30 in good health. Some clones in this sample may be carry-over from other donors' samples.

This chain uses TRBV9 with TRBJ2-1; D is possibly TRBD2 (6 bases). The V end lost 7 bases, the J end lost 7 bases, and 18 bases lay between the germline ends. CDR1 and CDR2 (germline): SGDLS, YYNGEE. CDR3 length: 14 amino acids. For the CDR3, the DNA is TGTGCCAGCTCCCCTTCGGGGACTCGGAATGAGCAGTTCTTC. It is translated as CASSPSGTRNEQFF.

On this clone itself: The identical CDR3 is also encoded by other nucleotide sequences in the sample. The chain employs TRBV6-5 and TRBJ2-2; D not certain. Deletions cut 3 bases from V and 1 base from J, with 6 bases between. The CDR3 length is 14 residues. The V gene's germline CDR1 is MNHEY and CDR2 SVGAGI. The chain's CDR3 is CASSYGENTGELFF. The CDR3 nucleotides read TGTGCCAGCAGTTATGGAGAGAACACCGGGGAGCTGTTTTTT.